A single sample gave rise to the 13 T cell receptor beta chains below, sequenced in a study of glioma-infiltrating T cells. Amplification of TCR alpha and beta CDR3 regions from RNA used iRepertoire nested multiplex PCR. TCRdb fed the multiplex PCR reads into MiXCR, producing one record per CDR3 protein. Of about 130,000 distinct CDR3 sequences listed, about 25% are singletons. The sample was glioma tissue, nonneoplastic brain tissue, or PBMCs (not recorded which). The receptors derive from a human donor with low-grade glioma or glioblastoma, undergoing nonglioma brain surgery, or in good health (not recorded which).

In its sample, this clonotype was seen a few times. The CDR3: CASSYDSAGKNIQYF. As DNA, the CDR3 is TGTGCCAGCAGTTACGATTCGGCGGGCAAAAACATTCAGTACTTC. This chain connects TRBV6-2 or TRBV6-3 to TRBJ2-4, with D perhaps matching TRBD2 (5 bases). This CDR3 contains 15 residues. Germline values: CDR1 MNHEY, CDR2 SVGEGT. Trimming left V 2 bases short and J 3 bases short, with 11 bases between.

This clonotype was picked up many times. This chain connects TRBV7-2 to TRBJ2-2; possibly TRBD2 for D (7 bases). This CDR3 comprises 14 residues. With 6 bases removed from V and 0 bases from J, the gap between germline ends came to 8 bases. Germline loops: CDR1 SGHTA, CDR2 FQGNSA. The CDR3 loop reads CASRGGPNTGELFF. The CDR3 coding sequence is TGTGCCAGCAGGGGGGGGCCGAACACCGGGGAGCTGTTTTTT.

This clonotype was recorded many times. The chain is built from TRBV18 and TRBJ2-5; no clear D. The CDR3 contains 13 residues. With 8 bases removed from V and 2 bases from J, the gap between germline ends came to 12 bases. CDR1 and CDR2 (germline): KGHSH, LQKENI. DNA for the CDR3: TGTGCCAGCAGTTTGACGGTACAAGAGACCCAGTACTTC. Protein: CASSLTVQETQYF.

This clonotype was counted only a few times. Given the absence of the conserved phenylalanine or tryptophan at the CDR3 end, a read error is likely. The DNA is omitted, as the CDR3 cannot be located on it reliably, and the CDR3 follows TCRdb's listing. V and J are TRBV20-1 and TRBJ2-1. Germline loops: CDR1 DFQATT, CDR2 SNEGSKA (reference sequence). 15 amino acids form the CDR3, both terminal residues included. The CDR3 reads CSARTDRGSYNEEFL.

Worth noting for this clonotype: A much larger clone is a single base away; this may be a read error. This chain connects TRBV27 to TRBJ1-2; D is unclear. CDR1 and CDR2 (germline): MNHEY, SMNVEV (reference sequence). The CDR3 runs to 13 residues. The CDR3 is CASSFWGNYGYAF. CDR3 nucleotide sequence: TGTGCCAGCAGTTTTTGGGGAAACTATGGCTACGCCTTC.

This clonotype was counted many times. This chain links TRBV20-1 with TRBJ2-5, with D perhaps TRBD1 (6 bases). Trimming left V 0 bases short and J 3 bases short, with 17 bases between. Germline CDR1 and CDR2: DFQATT and SNEGSKA (reference sequence). The CDR3 contains 16 residues. This CDR3 reads CSARDLKTGLEETQYF. The CDR3 nucleotides read TGCAGTGCTAGAGATCTCAAGACAGGCCTGGAAGAGACCCAGTACTTC.

The table lists this clonotype with many counts. The chain uses TRBV6-1 and TRBJ1-5; 8 nucleotides match TRBD1. CDR3 length: 14 amino acids. Germline loops: CDR1 MNHNS, CDR2 SASEGT. V shed 6 bases, J shed 4 bases, and the junction held 5 bases outside the gene matches. The chain's CDR3 is CASRTGQENQPQHF. CDR3 in DNA: TGTGCCAGCAGAACGGGACAGGAGAATCAGCCCCAGCATTTT.

This clonotype was observed at least ten times. The V call is TRBV7-6, the J call TRBJ1-1; the D gene is possibly TRBD1 (5 bases). The CDR3 is 14 amino acids. V was pared by 5 bases and J by 4 bases, with 14 bases between. Germline V CDR1 and CDR2: SGHVS, FNYEAQ. The CDR3, as DNA: TGTGCCAGCAGCCCTCAGGGTGGAGGCACTGAAGCTTTCTTT. Translating gives CASSPQGGGTEAFF.

The chain is built from TRBV24-1 and TRBJ1-1; no clear D. Trimming pared 5 bases from V and 4 bases from J, leaving 10 bases between. The CDR3 length is 13 residues. The germline V gene has CDR1 KGHDR and CDR2 SFDVKD. In DNA form, the CDR3 reads TGTGCCACCAGTGGCCCTGGTAGCACTGAAGCTTTCTTT. This codes for CATSGPGSTEAFF.

A note on this clonotype: This sequence may be a read error, since a much larger clone differs from it by one base. This chain uses TRBV2 with TRBJ1-2; D might be TRBD1 (6 bases). Per the germline V gene, CDR1 is SNHLY and CDR2 is FYNNEI. V was pared by 4 bases and J by 7 bases, with 16 bases between. The CDR3 contains 14 residues. In nucleotides, the CDR3 is TGTGCCAGCAGTGCCCGGGACATTGTGAGTGGCTACACCTTC. It yields the protein CASSARDIVSGYTF. The full variable domain, with the rest looked up from reference TRBV2 and TRBJ1-2, is EPEVTQTPSHQVTQMGQEVILRCVPISNHLYFYWYRQILGQKVEFLVSFYNNEISEKSEIFDDQFSVERPDGSNFTLKIRSTKLEDSAMYFCASSARDIVSGYTFGSGTRLTVV.

Many counts were recorded for this clonotype. J is TRBJ2-1 and V is TRBV6-1; 7 nucleotides align to TRBD1. In germline, CDR1 is MNHNS, CDR2 SASEGT. J was trimmed by 4 bases and V by 6 bases; bases with no gene match: 6. CDR3 size: 14 residues. The CDR3: CASSEKTGYNEQFF. As DNA, the CDR3 is TGTGCCAGCAGCGAAAAGACAGGGTACAATGAGCAGTTCTTC.

This clonotype was counted only a few times. V usage is TRBV10-2 and J usage is TRBJ2-7, with TRBD2 as a possible D gene (5 bases). CDR3 length: 17 amino acids. Trimming removed 4 bases at V and 3 bases at J, with 22 bases between. CDR1 and CDR2 from the germline V gene are WSHSY and SAAADI. The CDR3 DNA sequence: TGCGCCAGCAGTGGAAGAGAGGGATCCAAGGGTAGCTACGAGCAGTACGTC. Residues: CASSGREGSKGSYEQYV.

V gene TRBV6-2 or TRBV6-3 combines with J gene TRBJ2-7; 9 nucleotides agree with TRBD1. Germline V gene sequence: CDR1 MNHEY, CDR2 SVGEGT. This CDR3 is 13 amino acids long. Here the CDR3 DNA reads TGTGCCAGCAGGCTACAGGGGGCCGAAGAGCAGTGCGTC. Translating it yields CASRLQGAEEQCV.